A single sample gave rise to the 20 T cell receptor beta chains below, sequenced in a study of control samples from healthy donors and cancer patients. Method: immunoSEQ multiplex PCR; TCRdb's copy keeps in-frame clones and lacks some. This table has about 86,000 clones, roughly nine tenths appearing once. Sequencing was carried out using PBMCs. The receptors here all came from a woman between 50 and 59 years old with colorectal cancer.

The chain carries TRBV6-1 and TRBJ1-4, with D perhaps TRBD1 (5 bases). The CDR3 totals 12 residues. Germline V lookup: CDR1 MNHNS, CDR2 SASEGT. V was cut by 3 bases and J by 11 bases, with 10 bases left in between. Here the CDR3 reads CASSEGELKLFF. The CDR3 nucleotides read TGTGCCAGCAGTGAGGGGGAGTTGAAACTGTTTTTT.

The chain employs TRBV24-1 and TRBJ2-2, with D possibly matching TRBD1 (6 bases). From germline, CDR1 is KGHDR and CDR2 SFDVKD. The CDR3 sequence is 17 residues long. The V gene lost 4 bases and the J gene lost 4 bases, with 18 bases spanning the gap. The CDR3 DNA is TGTGCCACCAGTGACCCCGGACAGTCTACTAGCACCGGGGAGCTGTTTTTT. Translating it yields CATSDPGQSTSTGELFF.

The gene calls are TRBV24-1 and TRBJ1-6, with 7 nucleotides matching TRBD1. The CDR3 is 18 residues long. Trimming removed 8 bases from V and 7 bases from J; junction bases left unmatched: 19. Germline V gives CDR1 KGHDR, CDR2 SFDVKD. CDR3 in amino acids: CATKVPGGIGSLNSPLHF. The CDR3 DNA sequence: TGTGCCACCAAAGTCCCAGGGGGAATCGGTTCTTTAAATTCACCCCTCCACTTT.

The gene calls are TRBV6-4 and TRBJ1-1, with D hard to call. The germline V gene has CDR1 MRHNA and CDR2 SNTAGT. The germline V and J ends were trimmed by 5 bases and 1 base, with 8 bases remaining between them. The CDR3 is 13 residues long. The CDR3 region is CASSIRRNTEAFF. The CDR3, as DNA: TGTGCCAGCAGTATCAGGAGGAACACTGAAGCTTTCTTT.

The J gene is TRBJ2-3, the V gene TRBV4-2; D is unclear. Deletions cut 1 base from V and 3 bases from J, with 11 bases between. CDR1 and CDR2 (germline): LGHNA, YNFKEQ. CDR3 length: 15 residues. The CDR3 region is CASSQAAQRTDTQYF. The CDR3 DNA is TGTGCCAGCAGCCAAGCGGCACAGAGGACAGATACGCAGTATTTT.

The chain employs TRBV5-5 and TRBJ2-5, with a possible D match to TRBD1 (6 bases). V was trimmed by 3 bases and J by 1 base, leaving 10 bases between them. The CDR3 is made up of 14 amino acids. Germline CDR1 reads SGHKS; CDR2 reads YYEKEE (reference sequence). CDR3: CASSSGQSQETQYF. The DNA of the CDR3 is TGTGCCAGCAGCTCAGGACAGAGCCAAGAGACCCAGTACTTC. Together with reference TRBV5-5 and TRBJ2-5, the CDR3 gives the full variable domain: DAGVTQSPTHLIKTRGQQVTLRCSPISGHKSVSWYQQVLGQGPQFIFQYYEKEERGRGNFPDRFSARQFPNYSSELNVNALLLGDSALYLCASSSGQSQETQYFGPGTRLLVL.

The chain links TRBV28 to TRBJ1-2, with D possibly TRBD1 on 5 matching bases. V lost 1 base, J lost 4 bases, and 10 bases lay in between. The germline V gene has CDR1 MDHEN and CDR2 SYDVKM. The CDR3 sequence is 14 residues long. This CDR3 reads CASSLSDRSYGYTF. The CDR3 DNA reads as TGTGCCAGCAGTTTATCTGACAGAAGCTATGGCTACACCTTC.

This clone was observed once. This chain joins TRBV29-1 and TRBJ2-1; D remains ambiguous. Trimming pared 4 bases from V and 1 base from J, leaving 20 bases between. Looked up from germline, CDR1 is SQVTM and CDR2 is ANQGSEA. The CDR3 consists of 17 residues. CDR3 residues: CSVVGALYGLSYNEQFF. CDR3 DNA: TGCAGCGTTGTTGGTGCTCTTTACGGGCTATCCTACAATGAGCAGTTCTTC.

The chain employs TRBV18 and TRBJ1-2; maybe TRBD1 (6 bases). V gave up 2 bases and J gave up 8 bases, with 21 bases separating them. The CDR3 is made up of 16 amino acids. From germline, CDR1 is KGHSH and CDR2 LQKENI. CDR3 in amino acids: CASSPGGGGSLGGYTF. As DNA, the CDR3 is TGTGCCAGCTCACCAGGGGGCGGGGGCTCCCTCGGAGGCTACACCTTC.

This chain links TRBV24-1 with TRBJ1-2, with unresolved D. The CDR3 length is 16 residues. Trimming stripped 2 bases from V and 2 bases from J, with 14 bases between. Per germline, CDR1 KGHDR and CDR2 SFDVKD. The CDR3 sequence is CATSDSSREANYGYTF. In nucleotides, the CDR3 is TGTGCCACCAGTGATTCATCAAGGGAGGCGAACTATGGCTACACCTTC.

V usage is TRBV7-2 and J usage is TRBJ1-6, with 9 bases fitting TRBD1. Germline lookup yields CDR1 SGHTA and CDR2 FQGNSA. The CDR3 length is 15 residues. J lost 9 bases, V lost 3 bases, and 6 bases had no gene match. In DNA, the CDR3 is TGTGCCAGCAGCTTCGGGGGGACAGGGTTTTCACCCCTCCACTTT. Its protein is CASSFGGTGFSPLHF. Based on the CDR3 plus reference TRBV7-2 and TRBJ1-6, the full variable domain is GAGVSQSPSNKVTEKGKDVELRCDPISGHTALYWYRQSLGQGLEFLIYFQGNSAPDKSGLPSDRFSAERTGGSVSTLTIQRTQQEDSAVYLCASSFGGTGFSPLHFGNGTRLTVT.

This chain joins TRBV6-2 or TRBV6-3 and TRBJ1-1; no clear D gene. Germline CDR1 and CDR2: MNHEY and SVGEGT. This CDR3 spans 13 amino acids. V shed 2 bases and J shed 5 bases, with 9 bases lying between them. The CDR3 DNA reads TGTGCCAGCAGTTACAACGTAGAGACTGAAGCTTTCTTT. Its translation: CASSYNVETEAFF.

This chain links TRBV7-6 with TRBJ2-5, with D perhaps matching TRBD2 (7 bases). Trimming pared 0 bases from V and 11 bases from J, leaving 13 bases between. CDR1 and CDR2 (germline): SGHVS, FNYEAQ. The CDR3 has 13 residues. The CDR3 DNA follows: TGTGCCAGCAGCTTAGCCCGGGGGGCCGATCAGTACTTC. Encoded protein: CASSLARGADQYF.

The rearrangement links TRBV5-6 to TRBJ1-1, with D perhaps TRBD1 (5 bases). CDR1 and CDR2 from the germline V gene are SGHDT and YYEEEE. Deletions cut 0 bases from V and 0 bases from J, with 12 bases between. This CDR3 contains 16 residues. CDR3 amino acids: CASSLGNRLMNTEAFF. Written as DNA, the CDR3 is TGTGCCAGCAGCTTGGGAAACAGGCTCATGAACACTGAAGCTTTCTTT.

This CDR3 reads CASRDRSWIDYGYTF. In DNA form, the CDR3 reads TGTGCCAGCAGGGACAGGAGTTGGATTGACTATGGCTACACCTTC. V and J are TRBV28 and TRBJ1-2; TRBD1 aligns across 7 bases. The V and J ends lost 6 bases and 3 bases, in that order; junction bases with no gene match: 10. In germline, CDR1 is MDHEN, CDR2 SYDVKM. There are 15 residues in the CDR3.

This clone was counted between two and nine times. V and J are TRBV4-3 and TRBJ2-2; D may be TRBD2 (7 bases). CDR1 and CDR2 from the germline V gene are LGHNA and YSLEER. V was shortened by 0 bases and J by 6 bases, with 11 bases between the two germline ends. This CDR3 spans 15 amino acids. The DNA for the CDR3 is TGCGCCAGCAGCCAAGAGGGGGGGGCTGCCGGGGAGCTGTTTTTT. This codes for CASSQEGGAAGELFF.

In this sample, this clone turned up once. The chain has TRBV28 and TRBJ2-1; TRBD2 aligns across 10 bases. V was clipped by 5 bases and J by 4 bases; unmatched bases: 8. This CDR3 is 16 amino acids long. Germline loops: CDR1 MDHEN, CDR2 SYDVKM. In DNA, the CDR3 is TGTGCCAGCAGTCAAACCCCTAGCGGGGGTTACAATGAGCAGTTCTTC. The encoded protein is CASSQTPSGGYNEQFF.

This clone was counted once. This chain connects TRBV5-1 to TRBJ1-1; possible D gene TRBD1, 6 bases. Germline lookup yields CDR1 SGHRS and CDR2 YFSETQ. This CDR3 is built from 14 residues. V gave up 6 bases and J gave up 1 base, with 13 bases separating them. The CDR3, as DNA: TGCGCCAGCACTCCCGAGGGACAGAACACTGAAGCTTTCTTT. Residues: CASTPEGQNTEAFF.

The J gene is TRBJ1-1, the V gene TRBV9, with 7 bases identical to TRBD1. There are 14 residues in the CDR3. Germline lookup yields CDR1 SGDLS and CDR2 YYNGEE. V shed 3 bases and J 3 bases; nucleotides not matched to a gene: 5. The CDR3 protein is CASSATGRDTEAFF. DNA of the CDR3: TGTGCCAGCAGCGCGACAGGGAGGGACACTGAAGCTTTCTTT.

V usage is TRBV9 and J usage is TRBJ1-4; D not certain. Trimming took 2 bases from V and 4 from J, leaving 12 bases between them. This CDR3 is 15 amino acids long. CDR1 and CDR2 (germline): SGDLS, YYNGEE. The CDR3, as DNA: TGTGCCAGCAGCGTTACAGCCATGAGTAATGAAAAACTGTTTTTT. It specifies CASSVTAMSNEKLFF. Full variable domain (outside the CDR3, taken from reference TRBV9 and TRBJ1-4): DSGVTQTPKHLITATGQRVTLRCSPRSGDLSVYWYQQSLDQGLQFLIQYYNGEERAKGNILERFSAQQFPDLHSELNLSSLELGDSALYFCASSVTAMSNEKLFFGSGTQLSVL.